The source of this T cell receptor (beta chain) is a study of metastatic and nonmetastatic thyroid tumors. TCRdb recomputed clones from the PCR reads via MiXCR. The table records tens of thousands of clones, approximately 20% of them present only once. Patients were all untreated before their thyroid surgery. V dropped 3 bases and J dropped 7 bases, with 10 bases sitting between them. Germline CDR1 MGHRA, CDR2 YSYEKL. CDR3 length: 13 residues. This clone was found many times. The chain links TRBV4-1 to TRBJ1-3; D unresolved. The sample taken for sequencing was blood. The receptor was isolated from a female donor with papillary thyroid cancer or a benign thyroid nodule (not recorded which). Some clones in this sample may be carry-over from other donors' samples. This CDR3 reads CASSHNEQNTIYF. CDR3 coding DNA: TGCGCCAGCAGCCATAACGAACAGAACACCATATATTTT.